A single sample gave rise to the 29 T cell receptor beta chains below, sequenced in a study of cytomegalovirus exposure and HLA in healthy donors. Both 60 Vbeta primers and 13 Jbeta primers went into the PCR. The table came from immunoSEQ multiplex PCR; TCRdb's copy has only in-frame clones and leaves some out. The data contain some 150,000 clones, over 60% of them singletons. The sequenced sample consisted of PBMCs. The receptors here all came from a female donor in good health and CMV-seronegative.

Worth noting for this clone: The sample holds other DNA sequences that translate to the same CDR3. The CDR3 loop is CASSLEKGSNTEAFF. The CDR3 region has the DNA TGTGCCAGCAGCTTAGAGAAGGGGTCGAATACTGAAGCTTTCTTT. This rearrangement joins TRBV7-9 to TRBJ1-1; maybe TRBD1 (5 bases). V shed 1 base and J shed 5 bases, with 14 bases lying between them. The CDR3 consists of 15 residues. Per germline, CDR1 SEHNR and CDR2 FQNEAQ (reference sequence).

The rearrangement joins TRBV5-1 to TRBJ2-1; 10 nucleotides line up with TRBD2. This CDR3 is built from 16 residues. V shed 4 bases and J 9 bases; nucleotides not matched to a gene: 13. Germline-derived CDR1 and CDR2 are SGHRS and YFSETQ. CDR3 bases: TGCGCCAGCAGCGCGGCTAGCGGGAGTGGGAATCCTGAGCAGTTCTTC. Amino acids: CASSAASGSGNPEQFF.

The rearrangement joins TRBV7-8 to TRBJ1-4; D is unclear. The CDR3 loop spans 17 amino acids. CDR1 is SGHVS and CDR2 is FQNEAQ in the germline V gene. V was pared by 4 bases and J by 1 base, with 16 bases between. CDR3 sequence reads: CASSYPSSRVTNEKLFF. Here the CDR3 DNA reads TGTGCCAGCAGCTACCCCTCGTCCCGGGTAACTAATGAAAAACTGTTTTTT.

This rearrangement joins TRBV28 to TRBJ2-2, with D possibly matching TRBD2 (6 bases). Trimming stripped 8 bases from V and 3 bases from J, with 16 bases between. CDR1 and CDR2 (germline): MDHEN, SYDVKM. This CDR3 contains 15 residues. This chain's CDR3 is CASWGLDRYTGELFF. CDR3 DNA: TGTGCCAGCTGGGGACTGGACCGTTACACCGGGGAGCTGTTTTTT.

This rearrangement joins TRBV2 to TRBJ1-2; 7 bases align to TRBD1. There are 13 residues in the CDR3. With V trimmed by 1 base and J by 8 bases, 4 bases remained unmatched. Germline-derived CDR1 and CDR2 are SNHLY and FYNNEI. CDR3 coding DNA: TGTGCCAGCAGTGAAGAGGGGGCCGGGGGCTACACCTTC. Its protein product is CASSEEGAGGYTF.

V usage is TRBV27 and J usage is TRBJ1-6, with no clear D. V lost 10 bases and J lost 6, with 10 bases in between. There are 12 residues in the CDR3. Germline V gene data show CDR1 as MNHEY and CDR2 as SMNVEV (reference sequence). The CDR3 DNA follows: TGTGCCACCAAGTCGGGTAATTCACCCCTCCACTTT. Protein product: CATKSGNSPLHF.

The genes are TRBV6-4 and TRBJ2-1; 7 bases fit TRBD2. The CDR3 contains 16 residues. V was pared by 4 bases and J by 7 bases, with 13 bases of the junction left unmatched. Germline loops: CDR1 MRHNA, CDR2 SNTAGT. The CDR3 coding sequence is TGTGCCAGCAGTGTCGAACCCGGGACTATAATAAATGAGCAGTTCTTC. Amino acid sequence: CASSVEPGTIINEQFF.

This chain connects TRBV5-1 to TRBJ2-1, with 8 bases fitting TRBD1. Trimming at V came to 3 bases and at J to 8 bases, leaving 13 bases not matched to a gene. The CDR3 extends over 16 amino acids. Germline CDR1 SGHRS, CDR2 YFSETQ. CDR3 DNA sequence: TGCGCCAGCAGCTCAACCCTGACAGGGGCGAGCGATGAGCAGTTCTTC. Translated, it gives CASSSTLTGASDEQFF.

The chain uses TRBV28 and TRBJ2-7, with 7 bases fitting TRBD2. Germline V gene data show CDR1 as MDHEN and CDR2 as SYDVKM. There are 15 residues in the CDR3. V was clipped by 7 bases and J by 0 bases; unmatched bases: 9. CDR3 in amino acids: CASTLRGGFSYEQYF. The CDR3 region has the DNA TGTGCCAGCACCCTAAGGGGAGGGTTCTCCTACGAGCAGTACTTC.

The chain has TRBV11-1 and TRBJ2-7, with TRBD1 matching 9 bases. Germline trimming cut 4 bases from V and 2 bases from J; bases unmatched to any gene: 9. CDR3 length: 16 amino acids. Germline CDR1 is SGHAT and CDR2 is FQDESV (reference sequence). The CDR3 DNA follows: TGTGCCAGCAGCTCGCGGGACAGGGACGGGACCTACGAGCAGTACTTC. It codes for CASSSRDRDGTYEQYF.

The table lists this clone with a few counts. The gene calls are TRBV6-1 and TRBJ2-7; the D is unclear. Trimming left V 2 bases short and J 3 bases short, with 14 bases between. The CDR3 runs 15 residues. In germline, CDR1 is MNHNS, CDR2 SASEGT. The CDR3 DNA sequence: TGTGCCAGCAGTGAACCCTCCTCCGAGTACTACGAGCAGTACTTC. This gives the protein CASSEPSSEYYEQYF.

This rearrangement joins TRBV7-3 to TRBJ2-3; unclear D gene. CDR3 length equals 13 residues. Trimming took 2 bases from V and 6 from J, leaving 9 bases between them. Germline CDR1 and CDR2: SGHTA and FQGTGA. CDR3: CASSLVSQDTQYF. The CDR3 DNA reads TGTGCCAGCAGCTTAGTCTCACAGGATACGCAGTATTTT. Variable domain in full (rest from reference TRBV7-3 and TRBJ2-3): GAGVSQTPSNKVTEKGKYVELRCDPISGHTALYWYRQSLGQGPEFLIYFQGTGAADDSGLPNDRFFAVRPEGSVSTLKIQRTERGDSAVYLCASSLVSQDTQYFGPGTRLTVL.

This clone was seen a single time. V is TRBV30 and J is TRBJ1-4; D is ambiguous. The length of the CDR3 is 13 residues. CDR1 is GTSNPN, CDR2 SVGIG, per germline (reference sequence). V lost 2 bases, J lost 8 bases, and 12 bases lay in between. For the CDR3, the DNA is TGTGCCTGGAGTTGGGTGGGGAGGGAAAAACTGTTTTTT. It codes for CAWSWVGREKLFF.

This sequence joins TRBV6-1 and TRBJ2-2, with a tentative D call TRBD2 (5 bases). This CDR3 region has 13 residues. Deletions cut 8 bases from V and 5 bases from J, with 12 bases between. Germline loops: CDR1 MNHNS, CDR2 SASEGT. DNA for the CDR3: TGTGCCAGCCGGGTGTCGGGGACCGGGGAGCTGTTTTTT. Protein sequence: CASRVSGTGELFF.

This clone was seen just once. The V and J genes are TRBV11-3 and TRBJ1-3; D call uncertain. The CDR3 runs 15 residues. V was trimmed by 3 bases and J by 2 bases, leaving 11 bases between them. Germline V gives CDR1 SGHNT, CDR2 YENEEA. CDR3 residues: CASSFGVPPGNTIYF. CDR3 DNA: TGTGCCAGCAGCTTCGGGGTGCCTCCTGGAAACACCATATATTTT.

The CDR3 spells CASSLSPGTDHYEQYF. CDR3 DNA: TGTGCCAGCAGCTTATCTCCCGGGACAGACCATTACGAGCAGTACTTC. The V call is TRBV7-6, the J call TRBJ2-7; TRBD1 aligns across 7 bases. Unmatched junction bases numbered 11, after V lost 2 bases and J lost 4 bases. This CDR3 has 16 amino acids. CDR1 is SGHVS, CDR2 FNYEAQ, per germline.

V is TRBV11-2 and J is TRBJ1-4; the D is unclear. Trimming removed 4 bases from V and 2 bases from J, with 17 bases in between. The CDR3 extends over 17 amino acids. CDR1 and CDR2 (germline): SGHAT, FQNNGV. The CDR3 region is CASSSRMTRTTNEKLFF. The CDR3 nucleotides are TGTGCCAGCAGCTCGCGGATGACTCGAACCACTAATGAAAAACTGTTTTTT.

The chain uses TRBV25-1 and TRBJ2-5; D ambiguous. Gene TRBJ2-7 matches the end of the DNA better, so the J call may be wrong. Germline lookup yields CDR1 MGHDK and CDR2 SYGVNS. The CDR3 length is 16 residues. CDR3: CASSRSGSGSSYEQYF. The CDR3 DNA reads as TGTGCCAGCAGTCGGAGTGGCAGTGGAAGCTCCTACGAGCAGTACTTC.

The chain carries TRBV27 and TRBJ2-3, with TRBD1 identical over 7 bases. Trimming cost V 6 bases and J 0 bases; bases outside gene matches: 6. Germline assignment: CDR1 MNHEY and CDR2 SMNVEV (reference sequence). This CDR3 has 15 amino acids. The CDR3 nucleotides read TGTGCCAGCAGCGAGAGACAGGGAAGCACAGATACGCAGTATTTT. Its translation is CASSERQGSTDTQYF.

This clone turned up a few times. The rearrangement links TRBV18 to TRBJ1-4; the match to TRBD1 covers 9 bases. Germline V CDR1 and CDR2: KGHSH, LQKENI. The J segment lost 9 bases and the V segment lost 3 bases, leaving 5 bases of the junction unmatched. The CDR3 is 14 amino acids. The CDR3 is CASSPGTGTQKLFF. The CDR3 DNA sequence: TGTGCCAGCTCACCGGGGACAGGGACCCAAAAACTGTTTTTT.

The rearrangement links TRBV6-5 to TRBJ1-1, with 7 bases matching TRBD1. Germline trimming cut 8 bases from V and 0 bases from J; bases unmatched to any gene: 3. The CDR3 contains 13 residues. CDR1 is MNHEY, CDR2 SVGAGI, per germline. The CDR3 region is CASRGQMNTEAFF. CDR3 DNA: TGTGCCAGCCGGGGACAGATGAACACTGAAGCTTTCTTT.

This chain uses TRBV19 with TRBJ2-2; no clear D gene. V lost 3 bases, J lost 2 bases, and 4 bases lay in between. Germline V gene data show CDR1 as LNHDA and CDR2 as SQIVND (reference sequence). CDR3 length: 13 amino acids. The CDR3 sequence is CASSIGNTGELFF. The DNA for the CDR3 is TGTGCCAGTAGTATCGGTAACACCGGGGAGCTGTTTTTT.

CDR3 sequence: CSVEYSQNYGYTF. The CDR3 DNA reads TGCAGCGTTGAATACTCACAGAACTATGGCTACACCTTC. The V and J genes are TRBV29-1 and TRBJ1-2; D ambiguous. Trimming took off 2 bases at V and 2 bases at J, with 9 bases between the two ends. Germline values: CDR1 SQVTM, CDR2 ANQGSEA. CDR3 length: 13 residues.

This chain connects TRBV29-1 to TRBJ1-1; weak D call: TRBD1 (5 bases). Trimming cost V 6 bases and J 0 bases, with 17 bases left between them. This CDR3 is built from 15 residues. CDR1 and CDR2 from the germline V gene are SQVTM and ANQGSEA. CDR3 sequence (DNA): TGCAGCGTCACCCGGGGGGGAGGGGTGAACACTGAAGCTTTCTTT. It codes for CSVTRGGGVNTEAFF.

The gene calls are TRBV27 and TRBJ1-1; possibly TRBD1 for D (6 bases). There are 11 residues in the CDR3. CDR1 MNHEY and CDR2 SMNVEV come from the germline V gene (reference sequence). V was trimmed by 3 bases and J by 8 bases, leaving 7 bases between them. In DNA form, the CDR3 reads TGTGCCAGCAGTTTCCAGGGGGAAGCTTTCTTT. This sequence encodes CASSFQGEAFF.

The rearrangement joins TRBV19 to TRBJ2-7; possible D gene TRBD1, 6 bases. Trimming stripped 6 bases from V and 2 bases from J, with 11 bases between. CDR3 length: 13 amino acids. Germline V gives CDR1 LNHDA, CDR2 SQIVND (reference sequence). The CDR3 protein is CASRQGSAYEQYF. In DNA form, the CDR3 reads TGTGCCAGTAGGCAGGGGTCCGCCTACGAGCAGTACTTC.

The CDR3 region has the DNA TGTGCCAGCAGCCAGAGGGAGAAAGGTTCACCCCTCCACTTT. This encodes CASSQREKGSPLHF. J is TRBJ1-6 and V is TRBV7-9, with D hard to call. CDR1 and CDR2 from the germline V gene are SEHNR and FQNEAQ (reference sequence). V was shortened by 5 bases and J by 9 bases, with 14 bases between the two germline ends. The CDR3 totals 14 residues.

This clone appeared a single time. This sequence joins TRBV6-4 and TRBJ2-2, with a tentative D call TRBD1 (6 bases). Germline values: CDR1 MRHNA, CDR2 SNTAGT. V was trimmed by 4 bases and J by 3 bases, leaving 15 bases between them. The CDR3 has 16 amino acids. The CDR3 DNA reads as TGTGCCAGCAGTGTGGTTGGGGGCCGGGACACCGGGGAGCTGTTTTTT. Translated, it gives CASSVVGGRDTGELFF.

The chain combines TRBV6-1 with TRBJ1-4; a weak D match, TRBD1 (5 bases). The CDR3 is 15 amino acids. The germline V gene encodes CDR1 MNHNS and CDR2 SASEGT. V was clipped by 1 base and J by 5 bases, with 11 bases between them. The CDR3 reads CASSEGQPLNEKLFF. The CDR3 region has the DNA TGTGCCAGCAGTGAAGGACAGCCTTTAAATGAAAAACTGTTTTTT.